These T cell receptor beta chains were read from a single sample in a study of radiation and T cells in renal cell carcinoma. Data came from immunoSEQ multiplex PCR; TCRdb stores just in-frame clones and leaves some out. The table has roughly 130,000 clones, nearly 90% seen once; the top ten hold around 12%. The sequences come from blood, collected from a patient whose treatment included radiotherapy and nephrectomy. The source of these receptors is a woman in her forties or fifties with renal cell carcinoma. Both conserved end residues are part of each CDR3. The order of the fields is clone size, V gene, J gene, D gene, CDR3 DNA, CDR3 protein. D genes are given only for firm matches. Size values are once, few and many counts, or a class for expanded clones, and some rows have none.

>once|TRBV6-1|TRBJ2-7|TRBD1
TGTGCCACTATCCGAGGGGGCATCCCCTACGAGCAGTACTTC
CATIRGGIPYEQYF
>.|TRBV4-3|TRBJ2-3|.
TGCGCCAGCAGCCAAGATTCGCCGGGGACAGATACGCAGTATTTT
CASSQDSPGTDTQYF
>.|TRBV2|TRBJ1-5|TRBD1
TGTGCCAGCAGTGCCCAGACAGGGTTTAGTAATCAGCCCCAGCATTTT
CASSAQTGFSNQPQHF
>.|TRBV6-1|TRBJ2-1|.
TGTGCCAGCAGACGCGACAGCCATGAGCAGTTCTTC
CASRRDSHEQFF
>.|TRBV29-1|TRBJ1-1|TRBD1
TGCAGCGTCGAGGGGACAGATGTGAACACTGAAGCTTTCTTT
CSVEGTDVNTEAFF
>.|TRBV6-1|TRBJ2-2|.
TGTGCCAGCAGTGATATGTTTGGGGGGGCGTCGAACACCGGGGAGCTGTTTTTT
CASSDMFGGASNTGELFF
>.|TRBV7-9|TRBJ2-2|.
TGTGCCAGCAGCTCACACTCGCCCCAGGGGGAGGCCGGGGAGCTGTTTTTT
CASSSHSPQGEAGELFF
>.|TRBV11-3|TRBJ1-2|.
TGTGCCAGCAGCCCCCACACAACCCCCAACGGTGGCTACACCTTC
CASSPHTTPNGGYTF
>.|TRBV19|TRBJ1-6|TRBD1
TGTGCCAGCAGACAGGGCAATTCACCCCTCCACTTT
CASRQGNSPLHF
>.|TRBV27|TRBJ2-6|.
TGTGCCAGCAGTTTCAGGGTACTTTCATCTGGGGCCAACGTCCTGACTTTC
CASSFRVLSSGANVLTF
>.|TRBV7-2|TRBJ1-5|.
TGTGCCAGCAGCTTAGCGGGGAGCCCGGGACATCAGCCCCAGCATTTT
CASSLAGSPGHQPQHF
>.|TRBV7-3|TRBJ2-5|.
TGTGCCAGCAGCCTAAGTCCCCGAGCAGTCCAAGAGACCCAGTACTTC
CASSLSPRAVQETQYF
>.|TRBV29-1|TRBJ2-3|.
TGCAGCGTTGATTCACGGGGGACCTCAGATACGCAGTATTTT
CSVDSRGTSDTQYF